There are many counts of the clone carrying this TCR beta chain. The target antigen is unknown. The sample is drawn from a study of Graves' ophthalmopathy and Graves' hyperthyroidism. About the research overall: Before any treatment was given, at initial diagnosis, peripheral blood was collected.

Notes on the study in general: Most expanded clonotypes in thyroid above 0.001 frequency also showed up in blood. A model of 13 signatures distinguished ophthalmopathy from stable hyperthyroidism at about 86% sensitivity and 81.08% specificity.

The study excluded patients with other autoimmune diseases, uncontrolled infections, pregnancy or lactation. RNA transcripts served as template for amplifying TCR beta CDR3 sequences. HTBI-primed RT-PCR formed the first round, and a multiplex PCR formed the second. Each CDR3 protein is one row after TCRdb ran MiXCR on the multiplex PCR reads. This table has roughly 160,000 distinct CDR3 sequences, over 35% appearing once. The specimen was peripheral blood. This clonotype originated in a woman aged 40-49 years with Graves' ophthalmopathy.

In DNA, the CDR3 is TGTGCCAGCAGCCTCGAATCGGAGGGGAGGAACTATGGCTACACCTTC. It codes for CASSLESEGRNYGYTF. V and J are TRBV14 and TRBJ1-2; TRBD1 is a possible D gene (5 bases). The CDR3 runs 16 residues. Between the trimmed V and J ends, which lost 4 bases and 2 bases, there was a span of 17 bases. Germline V gene lookup returns CDR1 SGHDN and CDR2 FVKESK. Complete variable domain (other parts from reference TRBV14 and TRBJ1-2): EAGVTQFPSHSVIEKGQTVTLRCDPISGHDNLYWYRRVMGKEIKFLLHFVKESKQDESGMPNNRFLAERTGGTYSTLKVQPAELEDSGVYFCASSLESEGRNYGYTFGSGTRLTVV.